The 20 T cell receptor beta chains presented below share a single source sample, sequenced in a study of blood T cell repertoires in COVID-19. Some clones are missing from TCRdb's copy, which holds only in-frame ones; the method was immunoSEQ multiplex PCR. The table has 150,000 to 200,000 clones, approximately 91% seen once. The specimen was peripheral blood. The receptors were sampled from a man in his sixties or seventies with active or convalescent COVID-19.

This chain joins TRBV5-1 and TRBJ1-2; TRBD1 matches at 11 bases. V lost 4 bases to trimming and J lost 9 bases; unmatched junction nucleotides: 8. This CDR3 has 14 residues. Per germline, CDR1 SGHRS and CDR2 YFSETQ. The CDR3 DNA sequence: TGCGCCAGCAGCCAACGGACAGGGGGCGGGAGCTACACCTTC. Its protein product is CASSQRTGGGSYTF.

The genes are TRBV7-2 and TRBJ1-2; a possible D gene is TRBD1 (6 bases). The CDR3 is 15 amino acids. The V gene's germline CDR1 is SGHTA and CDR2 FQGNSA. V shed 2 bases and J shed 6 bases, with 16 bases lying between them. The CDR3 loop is CASSLTAGVGNGYTF. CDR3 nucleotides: TGTGCCAGCAGCTTAACTGCAGGGGTTGGGAATGGCTACACCTTC.

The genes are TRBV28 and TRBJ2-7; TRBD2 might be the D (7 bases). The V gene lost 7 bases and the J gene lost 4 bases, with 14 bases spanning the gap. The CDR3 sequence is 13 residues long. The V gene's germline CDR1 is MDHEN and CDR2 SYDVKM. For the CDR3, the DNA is TGTGCCAGCAATCGGGGGGCGGGGTACGAGCAGTACTTC. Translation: CASNRGAGYEQYF.

CDR3 sequence reads: CASSMRGRKDTQYF. The CDR3 region has the DNA TGTGCCAGTAGTATGCGGGGGAGGAAAGATACGCAGTATTTT. This chain links TRBV19 with TRBJ2-3, with 7 bases fitting TRBD2. The CDR3 has 14 residues. The junction had 5 bases not matched to a gene; V was cut back by 3 bases and J by 5 bases. Germline V gene lookup returns CDR1 LNHDA and CDR2 SQIVND (reference sequence).

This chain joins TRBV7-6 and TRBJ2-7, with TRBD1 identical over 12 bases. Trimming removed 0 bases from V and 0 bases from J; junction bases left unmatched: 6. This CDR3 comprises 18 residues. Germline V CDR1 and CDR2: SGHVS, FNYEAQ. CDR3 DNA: TGTGCCAGCAGCTTAGCCGGGACAGGGGGCCAGTACTCCTACGAGCAGTACTTC. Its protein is CASSLAGTGGQYSYEQYF.

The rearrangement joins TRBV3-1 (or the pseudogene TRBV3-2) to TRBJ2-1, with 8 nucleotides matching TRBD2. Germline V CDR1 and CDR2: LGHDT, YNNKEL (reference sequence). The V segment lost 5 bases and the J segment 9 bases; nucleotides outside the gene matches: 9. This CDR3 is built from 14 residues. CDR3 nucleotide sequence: TGTGCCAGCAGCAAACTAGCGGAGGAGAGTGAGCAGTTCTTC. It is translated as CASSKLAEESEQFF.

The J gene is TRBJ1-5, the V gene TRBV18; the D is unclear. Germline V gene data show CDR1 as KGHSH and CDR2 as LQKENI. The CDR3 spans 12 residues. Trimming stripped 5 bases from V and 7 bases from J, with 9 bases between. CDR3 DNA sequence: TGTGCCAGCTCATGGCCCCGCCAGCCCCAGCATTTT. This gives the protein CASSWPRQPQHF.

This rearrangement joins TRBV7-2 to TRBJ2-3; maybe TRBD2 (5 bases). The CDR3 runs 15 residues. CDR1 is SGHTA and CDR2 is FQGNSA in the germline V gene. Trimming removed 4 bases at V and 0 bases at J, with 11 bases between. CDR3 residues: CASSSRRTSTDTQYF. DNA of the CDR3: TGTGCCAGCAGCTCGAGACGGACTAGCACAGATACGCAGTATTTT.

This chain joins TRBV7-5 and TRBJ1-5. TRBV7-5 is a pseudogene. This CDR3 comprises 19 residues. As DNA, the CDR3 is TGTGCCAGAAGCTTAGTCAGATCCCGCCCGCGGGAGACGAATCAGCCCCAGCATTTT. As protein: CARSLVRSRPRETNQPQHF.

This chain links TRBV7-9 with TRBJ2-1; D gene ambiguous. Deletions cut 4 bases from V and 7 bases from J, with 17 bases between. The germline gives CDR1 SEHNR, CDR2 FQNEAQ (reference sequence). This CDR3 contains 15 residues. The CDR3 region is CASSSEAGAANEQFF. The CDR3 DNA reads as TGTGCCAGCAGCTCCGAGGCCGGCGCGGCGAATGAGCAGTTCTTC.

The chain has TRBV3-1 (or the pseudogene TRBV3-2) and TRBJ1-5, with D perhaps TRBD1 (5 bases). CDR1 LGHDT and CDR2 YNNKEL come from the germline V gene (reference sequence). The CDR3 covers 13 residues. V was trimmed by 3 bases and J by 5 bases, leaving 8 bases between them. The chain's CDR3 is CASSQEGDQPQHF. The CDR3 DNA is TGTGCCAGCAGCCAGGAAGGGGATCAGCCCCAGCATTTT.

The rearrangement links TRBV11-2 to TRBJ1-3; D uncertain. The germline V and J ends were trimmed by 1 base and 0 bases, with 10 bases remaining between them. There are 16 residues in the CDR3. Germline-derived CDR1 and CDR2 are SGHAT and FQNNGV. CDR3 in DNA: TGTGCCAGCAGCTTAGCCATGGCAGGCTCTGGAAACACCATATATTTT. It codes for CASSLAMAGSGNTIYF.

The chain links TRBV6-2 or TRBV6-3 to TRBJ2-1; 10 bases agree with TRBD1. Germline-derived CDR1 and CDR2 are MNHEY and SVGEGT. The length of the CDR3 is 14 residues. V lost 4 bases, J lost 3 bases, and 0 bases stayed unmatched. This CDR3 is CASSWDRGYNEQFF. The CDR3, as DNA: TGTGCCAGCAGTTGGGACAGGGGCTACAATGAGCAGTTCTTC.

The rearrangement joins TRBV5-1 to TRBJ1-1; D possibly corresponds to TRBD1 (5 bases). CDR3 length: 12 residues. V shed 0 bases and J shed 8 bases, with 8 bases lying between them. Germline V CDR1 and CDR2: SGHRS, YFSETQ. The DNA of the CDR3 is TGCGCCAGCAGCTTGGTAGGGGTAGAAGCTTTCTTT. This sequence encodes CASSLVGVEAFF.

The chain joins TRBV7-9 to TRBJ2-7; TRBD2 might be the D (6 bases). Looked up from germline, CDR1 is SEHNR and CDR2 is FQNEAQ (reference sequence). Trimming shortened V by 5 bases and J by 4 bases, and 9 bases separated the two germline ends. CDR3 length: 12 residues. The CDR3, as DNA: TGTGCCAGCAGCCGTGGAGGGTACGAGCAGTACTTC. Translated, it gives CASSRGGYEQYF. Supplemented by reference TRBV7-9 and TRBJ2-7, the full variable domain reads DTGVSQNPRHKITKRGQNVTFRCDPISEHNRLYWYRQTLGQGPEFLTYFQNEAQLEKSRLLSDRFSAERPKGSFSTLEIQRTEQGDSAMYLCASSRGGYEQYFGPGTRLTVT.

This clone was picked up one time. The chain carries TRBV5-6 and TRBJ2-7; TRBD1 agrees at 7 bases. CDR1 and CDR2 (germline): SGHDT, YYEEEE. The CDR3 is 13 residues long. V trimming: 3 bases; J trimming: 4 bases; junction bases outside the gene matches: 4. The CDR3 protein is CASSWDSQYEQYF. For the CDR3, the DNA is TGTGCCAGCAGCTGGGACAGTCAATACGAGCAGTACTTC.

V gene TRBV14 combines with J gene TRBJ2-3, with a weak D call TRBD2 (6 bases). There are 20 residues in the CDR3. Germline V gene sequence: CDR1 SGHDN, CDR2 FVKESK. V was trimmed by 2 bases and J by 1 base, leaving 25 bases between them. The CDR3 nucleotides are TGTGCCAGCAGCCAATCCCTCCGAGCGCGATGGTGGGGGGGCACAGATACGCAGTATTTT. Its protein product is CASSQSLRARWWGGTDTQYF.

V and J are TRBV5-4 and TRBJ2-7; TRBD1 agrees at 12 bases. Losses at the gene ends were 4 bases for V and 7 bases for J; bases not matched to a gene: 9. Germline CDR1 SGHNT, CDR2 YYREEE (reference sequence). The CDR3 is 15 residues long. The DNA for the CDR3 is TGTGCCAGCAGCGGAGGGACAGGGGGCGCGGGGGAGCAGTACTTC. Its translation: CASSGGTGGAGEQYF.

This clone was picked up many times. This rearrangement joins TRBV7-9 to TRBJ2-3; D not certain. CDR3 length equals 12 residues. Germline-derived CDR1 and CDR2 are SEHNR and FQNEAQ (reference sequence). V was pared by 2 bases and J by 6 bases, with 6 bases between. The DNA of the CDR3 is TGTGCCAGCAGCTTAAACTCGGATACGCAGTATTTT. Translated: CASSLNSDTQYF.

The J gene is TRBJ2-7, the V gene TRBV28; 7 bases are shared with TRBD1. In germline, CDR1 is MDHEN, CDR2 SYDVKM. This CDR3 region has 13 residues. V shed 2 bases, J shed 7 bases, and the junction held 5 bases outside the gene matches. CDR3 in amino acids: CASSLQGGLEQYF. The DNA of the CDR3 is TGTGCCAGCAGTTTACAAGGGGGCTTGGAGCAGTACTTC.